The source of this T cell receptor beta chain is a study of T cell responses to AZD1222 COVID-19 vaccine. Trimming took off 0 bases at V and 11 bases at J, with 11 bases between the two ends. CDR1 SGDLS and CDR2 YYNGEE come from the germline V gene. The length of the CDR3 is 13 residues. The assay was immunoSEQ multiplex PCR, and TCRdb's table has in-frame clones only and misses some. The sample consists of 150,000 to 200,000 clones, around 90% of them appearing once. This clone appeared once. The sequenced sample was peripheral blood, obtained 28 days after the second AZD1222 dose. The chain links TRBV9 to TRBJ2-2; D is unresolved. This TCR was sampled from an adult who received the AZD1222 COVID-19 vaccine. CDR3 DNA sequence: TGTGCCAGCAGCGTAGCTGTCCAGCGAGAGCTGTTTTTT. Translating gives CASSVAVQRELFF. Together with reference TRBV9 and TRBJ2-2, the CDR3 gives the full variable domain: DSGVTQTPKHLITATGQRVTLRCSPRSGDLSVYWYQQSLDQGLQFLIQYYNGEERAKGNILERFSAQQFPDLHSELNLSSLELGDSALYFCASSVAVQRELFFGEGSRLTVL.